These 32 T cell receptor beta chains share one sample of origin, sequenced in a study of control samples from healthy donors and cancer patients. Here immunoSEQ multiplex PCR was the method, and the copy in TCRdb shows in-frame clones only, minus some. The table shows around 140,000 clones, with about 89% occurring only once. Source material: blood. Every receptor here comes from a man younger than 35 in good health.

The CDR3 DNA sequence: TGTGCCAGCAGCCAAGATCGAGGGGGAGGTTTGGAGACCCAGTACTTC. This translates into CASSQDRGGGLETQYF. This rearrangement joins TRBV4-2 to TRBJ2-5; either TRBD1 or TRBD2 may supply D (6 bases each). CDR1 is LGHNA and CDR2 is YNFKEQ in the germline V gene. Trimming stripped 0 bases from V and 5 bases from J, with 16 bases between. The CDR3 is 16 residues long.

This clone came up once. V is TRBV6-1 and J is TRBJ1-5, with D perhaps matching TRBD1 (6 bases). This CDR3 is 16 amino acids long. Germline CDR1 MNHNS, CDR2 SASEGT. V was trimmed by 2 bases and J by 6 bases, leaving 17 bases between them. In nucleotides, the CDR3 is TGTGCCAGCAGTGAAATTATGGGACACCCCCTTCAGCCCCAGCATTTT. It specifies CASSEIMGHPLQPQHF.

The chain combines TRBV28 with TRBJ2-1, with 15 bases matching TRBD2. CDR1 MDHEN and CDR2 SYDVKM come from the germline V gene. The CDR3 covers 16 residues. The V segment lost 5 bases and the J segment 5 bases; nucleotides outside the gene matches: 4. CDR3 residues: CASSLGLAGGDNEQFF. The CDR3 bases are TGTGCCAGCAGTCTCGGACTAGCGGGGGGGGACAATGAGCAGTTCTTC. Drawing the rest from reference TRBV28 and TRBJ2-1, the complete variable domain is DVKVTQSSRYLVKRTGEKVFLECVQDMDHENMFWYRQDPGLGLRLIYFSYDVKMKEKGDIPEGYSVSREKKERFSLILESASTNQTSMYLCASSLGLAGGDNEQFFGPGTRLTVL.

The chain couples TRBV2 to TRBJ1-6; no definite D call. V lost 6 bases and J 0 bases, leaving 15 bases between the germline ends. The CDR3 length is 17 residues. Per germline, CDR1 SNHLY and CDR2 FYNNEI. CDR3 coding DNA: TGTGCCAGCAGATTTCAGAGCTACAGCTCCTATAATTCACCCCTCCACTTT. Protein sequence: CASRFQSYSSYNSPLHF.

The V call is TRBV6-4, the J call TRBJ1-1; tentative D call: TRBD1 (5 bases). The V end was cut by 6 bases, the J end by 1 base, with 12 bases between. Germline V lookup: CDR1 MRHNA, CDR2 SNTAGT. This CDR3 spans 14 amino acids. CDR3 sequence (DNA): TGTGCCAGCAGCCCCGGGGACGAGAACACTGAAGCTTTCTTT. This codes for CASSPGDENTEAFF.

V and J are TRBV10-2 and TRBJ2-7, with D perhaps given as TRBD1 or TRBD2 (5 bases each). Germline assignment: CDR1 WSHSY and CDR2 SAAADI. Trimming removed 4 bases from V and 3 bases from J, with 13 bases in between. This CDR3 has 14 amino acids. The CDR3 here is CASSAQGRGYEQYF. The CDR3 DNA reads TGCGCCAGCAGTGCCCAGGGTCGGGGCTACGAGCAGTACTTC.

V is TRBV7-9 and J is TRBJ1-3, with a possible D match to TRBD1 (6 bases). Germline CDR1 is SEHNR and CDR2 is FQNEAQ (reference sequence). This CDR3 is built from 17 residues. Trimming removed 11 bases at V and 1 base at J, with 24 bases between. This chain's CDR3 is CAARAGLQGSSGNTIYF. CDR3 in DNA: TGTGCCGCAAGGGCAGGGCTACAGGGTTCGTCTGGAAACACCATATATTTT.

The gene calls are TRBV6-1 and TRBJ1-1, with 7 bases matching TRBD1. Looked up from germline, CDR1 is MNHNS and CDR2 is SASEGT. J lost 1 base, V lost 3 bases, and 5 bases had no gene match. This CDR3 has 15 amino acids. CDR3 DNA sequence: TGTGCCAGCAGTGACCATGGGACAGCGAACACTGAAGCTTTCTTT. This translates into CASSDHGTANTEAFF.

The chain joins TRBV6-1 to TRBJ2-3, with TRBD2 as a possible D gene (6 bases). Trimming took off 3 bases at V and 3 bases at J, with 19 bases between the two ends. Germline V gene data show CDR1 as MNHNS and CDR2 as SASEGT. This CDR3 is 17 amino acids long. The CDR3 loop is CASSDWGVGKMTDTQYF. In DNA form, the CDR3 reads TGTGCCAGCAGTGATTGGGGGGTGGGGAAGATGACAGATACGCAGTATTTT.

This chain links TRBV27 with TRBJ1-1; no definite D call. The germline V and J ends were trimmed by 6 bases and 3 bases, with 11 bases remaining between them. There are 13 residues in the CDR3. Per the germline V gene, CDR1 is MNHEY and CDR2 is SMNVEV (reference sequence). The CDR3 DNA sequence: TGTGCCAGCAGGACCCGAGGGTACACTGAAGCTTTCTTT. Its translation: CASRTRGYTEAFF.

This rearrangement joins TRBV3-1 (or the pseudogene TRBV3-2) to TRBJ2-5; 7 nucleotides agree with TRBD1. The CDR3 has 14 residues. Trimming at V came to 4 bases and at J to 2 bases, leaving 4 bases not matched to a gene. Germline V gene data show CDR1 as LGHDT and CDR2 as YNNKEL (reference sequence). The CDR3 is CASSLPGQQETQYF. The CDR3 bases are TGTGCCAGCAGCCTGCCGGGACAGCAAGAGACCCAGTACTTC.

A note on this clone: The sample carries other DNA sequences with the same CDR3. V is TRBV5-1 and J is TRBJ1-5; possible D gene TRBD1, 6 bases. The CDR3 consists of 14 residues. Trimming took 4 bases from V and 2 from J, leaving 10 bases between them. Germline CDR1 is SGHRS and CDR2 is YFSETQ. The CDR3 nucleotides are TGCGCCAGCAGCCCTGAGGGGGGCAATCAGCCCCAGCATTTT. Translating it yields CASSPEGGNQPQHF. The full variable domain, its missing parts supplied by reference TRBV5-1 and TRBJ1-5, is KAGVTQTPRYLIKTRGQQVTLSCSPISGHRSVSWYQQTPGQGLQFLFEYFSETQRNKGNFPGRFSGRQFSNSRSEMNVSTLELGDSALYLCASSPEGGNQPQHFGDGTRLSIL.

CDR3: CASSPPSLLETQYF. Written as DNA, the CDR3 is TGTGCCAGCTCACCACCTAGCCTGTTGGAGACCCAGTACTTC. This sequence joins TRBV18 and TRBJ2-5, with unresolved D. The CDR3 is made up of 14 amino acids. The germline CDR1 and CDR2 sequences are KGHSH and LQKENI. V was clipped by 0 bases and J by 5 bases, with 10 bases between them.

The CDR3: CASSDGRGGRDGYTF. Here the CDR3 DNA reads TGTGCCAGCAGTGACGGGCGAGGGGGTCGGGATGGCTACACCTTC. The chain recombines TRBV6-4 with TRBJ1-2; D is possibly TRBD1 (6 bases). V lost 2 bases, J lost 6 bases, and 16 bases lay in between. Germline CDR1 and CDR2: MRHNA and SNTAGT. CDR3 length equals 15 residues.

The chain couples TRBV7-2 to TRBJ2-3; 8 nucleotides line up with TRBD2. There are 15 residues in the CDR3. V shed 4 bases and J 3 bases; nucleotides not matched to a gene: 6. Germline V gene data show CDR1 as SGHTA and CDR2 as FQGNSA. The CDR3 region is CASSSWGTSTDTQYF. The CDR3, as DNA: TGTGCCAGCAGCTCGTGGGGGACTAGTACAGATACGCAGTATTTT.

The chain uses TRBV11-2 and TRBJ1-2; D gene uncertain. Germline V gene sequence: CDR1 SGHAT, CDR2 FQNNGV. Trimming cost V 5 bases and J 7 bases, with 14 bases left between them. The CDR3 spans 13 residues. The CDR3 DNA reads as TGTGCCAGCAGCCCTGGGCCCGTTTTTGGCTACACCTTC. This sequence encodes CASSPGPVFGYTF.

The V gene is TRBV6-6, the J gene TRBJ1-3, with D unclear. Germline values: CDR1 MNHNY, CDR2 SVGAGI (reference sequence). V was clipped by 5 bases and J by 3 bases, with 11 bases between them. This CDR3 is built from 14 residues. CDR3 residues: CASSTLGNGNTIYF. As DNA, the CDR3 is TGTGCCAGCAGTACCCTCGGGAATGGAAACACCATATATTTT.

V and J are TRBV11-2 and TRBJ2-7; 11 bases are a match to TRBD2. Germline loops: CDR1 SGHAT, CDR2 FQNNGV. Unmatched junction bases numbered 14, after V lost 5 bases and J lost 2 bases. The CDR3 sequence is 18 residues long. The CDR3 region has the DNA TGTGCCAGCAGCCCTAGGGGTGGGACTAGCGGAGACCCCTACGAGCAGTACTTC. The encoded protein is CASSPRGGTSGDPYEQYF.

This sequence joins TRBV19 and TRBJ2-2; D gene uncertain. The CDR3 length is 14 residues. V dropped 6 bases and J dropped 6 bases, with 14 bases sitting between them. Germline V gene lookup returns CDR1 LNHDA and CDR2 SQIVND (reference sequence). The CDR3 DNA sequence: TGTGCCAGTAGACGGCTTTCTGGGGCCGGGGAGCTGTTTTTT. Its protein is CASRRLSGAGELFF.

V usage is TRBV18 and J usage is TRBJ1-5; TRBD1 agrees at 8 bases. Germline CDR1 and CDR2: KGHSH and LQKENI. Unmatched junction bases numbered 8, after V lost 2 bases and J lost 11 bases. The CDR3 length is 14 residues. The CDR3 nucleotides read TGTGCCAGCTCACCAGGGAGACAGGGGAGTGCCCAGCATTTT. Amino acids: CASSPGRQGSAQHF. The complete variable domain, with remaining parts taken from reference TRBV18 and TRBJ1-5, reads NAGVMQNPRHLVRRRGQEARLRCSPMKGHSHVYWYRQLPEEGLKFMVYLQKENIIDESGMPKERFSAEFPKEGPSILRIQQVVRGDSAAYFCASSPGRQGSAQHFGDGTRLSIL.

CDR3 nucleotides: TGTGCCAGCAGCCAAGAGGGGGGTAATACTAACTATGGCTACACCTTC. It encodes CASSQEGGNTNYGYTF. This sequence joins TRBV3-1 (or the pseudogene TRBV3-2) and TRBJ1-2; D is possibly TRBD1 (5 bases). The CDR3 runs 16 residues. Trimming took 0 bases from V and 0 from J, leaving 11 bases between them. Looked up from germline, CDR1 is LGHDT and CDR2 is YNNKEL (reference sequence).

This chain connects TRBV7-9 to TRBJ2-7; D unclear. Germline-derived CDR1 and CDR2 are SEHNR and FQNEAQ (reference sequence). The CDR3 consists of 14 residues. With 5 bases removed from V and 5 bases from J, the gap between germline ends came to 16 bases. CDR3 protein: CASSARTAPHEQYF. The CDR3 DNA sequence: TGTGCCAGCAGCGCAAGGACGGCCCCCCACGAGCAGTACTTC.

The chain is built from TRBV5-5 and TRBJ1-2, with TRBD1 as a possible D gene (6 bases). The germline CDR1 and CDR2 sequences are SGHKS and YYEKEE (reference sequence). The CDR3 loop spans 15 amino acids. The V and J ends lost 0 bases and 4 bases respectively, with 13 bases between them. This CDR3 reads CASSLGQGQVYGYTF. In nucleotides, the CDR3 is TGTGCCAGCAGCTTGGGCCAGGGGCAAGTCTATGGCTACACCTTC.

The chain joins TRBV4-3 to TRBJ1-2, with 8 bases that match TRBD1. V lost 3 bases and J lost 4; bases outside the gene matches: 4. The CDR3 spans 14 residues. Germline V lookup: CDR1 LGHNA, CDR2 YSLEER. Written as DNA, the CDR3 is TGCGCCAGCAGCCAGGCCGGGACAGGCTATGGCTACACCTTC. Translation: CASSQAGTGYGYTF.

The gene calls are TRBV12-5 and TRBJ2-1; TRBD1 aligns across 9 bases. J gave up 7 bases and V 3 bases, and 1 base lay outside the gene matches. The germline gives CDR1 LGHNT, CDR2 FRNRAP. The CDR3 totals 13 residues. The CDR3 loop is CASGFGTGNEQFF. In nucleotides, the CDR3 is TGTGCTAGTGGTTTCGGGACAGGGAATGAGCAGTTCTTC.

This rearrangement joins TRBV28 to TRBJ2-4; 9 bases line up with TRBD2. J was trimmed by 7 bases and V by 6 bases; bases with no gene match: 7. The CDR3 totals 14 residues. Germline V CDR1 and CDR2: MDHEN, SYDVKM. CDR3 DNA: TGTGCCAGCAGCCGCAGCGGGGGGTTGAACATTCAGTACTTC. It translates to CASSRSGGLNIQYF. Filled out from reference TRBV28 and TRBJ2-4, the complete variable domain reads DVKVTQSSRYLVKRTGEKVFLECVQDMDHENMFWYRQDPGLGLRLIYFSYDVKMKEKGDIPEGYSVSREKKERFSLILESASTNQTSMYLCASSRSGGLNIQYFGAGTRLSVL.

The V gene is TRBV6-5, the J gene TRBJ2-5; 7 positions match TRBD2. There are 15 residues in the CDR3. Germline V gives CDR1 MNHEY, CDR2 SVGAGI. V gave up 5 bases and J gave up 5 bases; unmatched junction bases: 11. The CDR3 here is CASSRLAVLTETQYF. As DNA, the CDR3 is TGTGCCAGCAGTCGCCTAGCGGTATTAACCGAGACCCAGTACTTC.

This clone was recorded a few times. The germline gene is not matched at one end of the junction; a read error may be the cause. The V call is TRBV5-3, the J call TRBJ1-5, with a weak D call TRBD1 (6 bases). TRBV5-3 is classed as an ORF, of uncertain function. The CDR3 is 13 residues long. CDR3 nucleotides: TGTGCCAGAAGGTTGGGGGCCAATCAGCCCCAGCATTTT. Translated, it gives CARRLGANQPQHF.

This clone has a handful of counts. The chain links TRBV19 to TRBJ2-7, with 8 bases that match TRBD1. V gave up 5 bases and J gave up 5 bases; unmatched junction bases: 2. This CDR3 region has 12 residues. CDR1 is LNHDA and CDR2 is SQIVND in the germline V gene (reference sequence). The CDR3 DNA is TGTGCCAGTAGTGCGACAGGGGACGAGCAGTACTTC. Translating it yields CASSATGDEQYF.

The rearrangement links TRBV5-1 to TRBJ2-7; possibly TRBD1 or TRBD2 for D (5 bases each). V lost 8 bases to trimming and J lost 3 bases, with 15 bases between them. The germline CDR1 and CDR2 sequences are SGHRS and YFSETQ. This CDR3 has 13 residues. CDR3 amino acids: CASSRDVFYEQYF. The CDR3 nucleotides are TGCGCCAGTTCCCGGGACGTCTTCTACGAGCAGTACTTC.

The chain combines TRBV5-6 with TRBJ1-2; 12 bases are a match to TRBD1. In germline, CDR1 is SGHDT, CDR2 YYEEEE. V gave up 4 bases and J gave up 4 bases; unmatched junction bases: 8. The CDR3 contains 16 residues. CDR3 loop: CASSHGTGGPLYGYTF. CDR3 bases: TGTGCCAGCAGCCACGGGACAGGGGGCCCCCTCTATGGCTACACCTTC.

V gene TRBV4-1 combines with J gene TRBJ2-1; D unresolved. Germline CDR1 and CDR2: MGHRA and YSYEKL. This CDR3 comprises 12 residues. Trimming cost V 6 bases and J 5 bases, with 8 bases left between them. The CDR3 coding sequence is TGCGCCAGCAGTCGTATGGACAATGAGCAGTTCTTC. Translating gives CASSRMDNEQFF.